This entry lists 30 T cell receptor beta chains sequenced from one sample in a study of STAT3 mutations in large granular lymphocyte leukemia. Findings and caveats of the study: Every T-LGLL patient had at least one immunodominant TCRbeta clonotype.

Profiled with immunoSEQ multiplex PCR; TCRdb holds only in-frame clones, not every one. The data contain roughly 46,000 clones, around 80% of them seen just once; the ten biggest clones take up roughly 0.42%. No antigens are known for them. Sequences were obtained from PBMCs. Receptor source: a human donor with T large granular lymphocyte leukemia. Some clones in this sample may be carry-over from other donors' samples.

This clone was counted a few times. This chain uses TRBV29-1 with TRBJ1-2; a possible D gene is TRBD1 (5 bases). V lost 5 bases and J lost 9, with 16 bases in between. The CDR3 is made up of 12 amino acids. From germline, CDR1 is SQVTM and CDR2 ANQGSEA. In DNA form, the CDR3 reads TGCAGCGTTAACCGGGACGGTGGGAGCTACACCTTC. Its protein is CSVNRDGGSYTF. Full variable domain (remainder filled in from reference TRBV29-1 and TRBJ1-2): SAVISQKPSRDICQRGTSLTIQCQVDSQVTMMFWYRQQPGQSLTLIATANQGSEATYESGFVIDKFPISRPNLTFSTLTVSNMSPEDSSIYLCSVNRDGGSYTFGSGTRLTVV.

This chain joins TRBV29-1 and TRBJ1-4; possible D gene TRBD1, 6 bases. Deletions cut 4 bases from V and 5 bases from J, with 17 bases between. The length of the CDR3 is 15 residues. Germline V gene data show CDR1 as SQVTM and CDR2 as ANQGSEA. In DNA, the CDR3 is TGCAGCGTTGTGGGGGCCCCAGAGGGGAATGAAAAACTGTTTTTT. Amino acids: CSVVGAPEGNEKLFF.

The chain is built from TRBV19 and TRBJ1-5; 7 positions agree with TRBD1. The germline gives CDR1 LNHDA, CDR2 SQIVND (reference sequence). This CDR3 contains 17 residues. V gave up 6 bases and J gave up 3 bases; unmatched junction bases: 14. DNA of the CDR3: TGTGCCAGTAGGTTCCAGGGGGGACGTTTGCCCAATCAGCCCCAGCATTTT. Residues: CASRFQGGRLPNQPQHF.

CDR3: CASSWGVSTGELFF. The CDR3 DNA follows: TGCGCCAGCTCCTGGGGTGTTTCGACCGGGGAGCTGTTTTTT. The genes are TRBV5-1 and TRBJ2-2, with D unclear. V gave up 7 bases and J gave up 5 bases, with 15 bases separating them. Germline V lookup: CDR1 SGHRS, CDR2 YFSETQ. This CDR3 is built from 14 residues.

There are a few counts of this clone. The CDR3 bases are TGTGCCCTTCCGGGAGGACCCTACGAGCAGTACTTC. Protein product: CALPGGPYEQYF. The J gene is TRBJ2-7, the V gene TRBV25-1, with 7 bases aligning to TRBD2. The CDR3 has 12 amino acids. Germline V gene data show CDR1 as MGHDK and CDR2 as SYGVNS. V dropped 11 bases and J dropped 2; count of bases not matched to a gene: 6.

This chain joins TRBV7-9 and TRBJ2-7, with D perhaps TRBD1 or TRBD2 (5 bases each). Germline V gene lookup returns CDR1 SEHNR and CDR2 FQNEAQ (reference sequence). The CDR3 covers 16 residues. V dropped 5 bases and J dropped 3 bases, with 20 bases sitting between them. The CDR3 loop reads CASSGQLGGRHYEQYV. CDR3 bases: TGTGCCAGCAGCGGACAACTGGGCGGGCGGCACTACGAGCAGTACGTC.

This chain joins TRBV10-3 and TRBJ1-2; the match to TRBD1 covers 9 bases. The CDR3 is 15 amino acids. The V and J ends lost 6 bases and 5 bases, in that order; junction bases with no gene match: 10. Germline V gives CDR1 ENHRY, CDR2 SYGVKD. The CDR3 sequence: CAISPQGAVNYGYTF. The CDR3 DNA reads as TGTGCCATCAGCCCACAGGGGGCTGTGAATTATGGCTACACCTTC.

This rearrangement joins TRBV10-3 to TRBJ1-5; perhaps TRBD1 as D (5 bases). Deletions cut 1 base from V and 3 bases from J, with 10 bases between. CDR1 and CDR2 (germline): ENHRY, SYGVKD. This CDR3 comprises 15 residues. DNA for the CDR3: TGTGCCATCAGTGAGTTTGACAGTCTCAATCAGCCCCAGCATTTT. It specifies CAISEFDSLNQPQHF.

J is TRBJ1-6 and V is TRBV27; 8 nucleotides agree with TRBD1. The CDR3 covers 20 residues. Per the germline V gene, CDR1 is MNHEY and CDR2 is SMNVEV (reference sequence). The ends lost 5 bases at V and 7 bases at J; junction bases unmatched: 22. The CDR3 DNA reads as TGTGCCAGCAGTCCCTACCCCCTGAGACAGGGGACCGAAATAAATTCACCCCTCCACTTT. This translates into CASSPYPLRQGTEINSPLHF.

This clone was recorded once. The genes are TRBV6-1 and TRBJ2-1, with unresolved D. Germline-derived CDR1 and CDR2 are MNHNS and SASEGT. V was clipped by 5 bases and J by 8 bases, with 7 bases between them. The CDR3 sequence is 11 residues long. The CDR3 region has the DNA TGTGCCAGCAGTAGGTGGGATGAGCAGTTCTTC. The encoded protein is CASSRWDEQFF.

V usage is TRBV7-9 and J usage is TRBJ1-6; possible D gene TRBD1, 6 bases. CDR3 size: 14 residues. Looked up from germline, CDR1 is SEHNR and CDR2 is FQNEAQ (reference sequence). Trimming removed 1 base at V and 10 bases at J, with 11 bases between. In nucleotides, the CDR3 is TGTGCCAGCAGCTTAGACGGGGGCGGCTCACCCCTCCACTTT. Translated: CASSLDGGGSPLHF.

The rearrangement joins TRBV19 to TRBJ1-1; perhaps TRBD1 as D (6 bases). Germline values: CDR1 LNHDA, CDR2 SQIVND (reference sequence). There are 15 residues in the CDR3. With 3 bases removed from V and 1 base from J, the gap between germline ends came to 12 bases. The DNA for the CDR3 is TGTGCCAGTAGTATGGCGGGGGCGTCGAACACTGAAGCTTTCTTT. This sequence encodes CASSMAGASNTEAFF. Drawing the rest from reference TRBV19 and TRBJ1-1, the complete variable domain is DGGITQSPKYLFRKEGQNVTLSCEQNLNHDAMYWYRQDPGQGLRLIYYSQIVNDFQKGDIAEGYSVSREKKESFPLTVTSAQKNPTAFYLCASSMAGASNTEAFFGQGTRLTVV.

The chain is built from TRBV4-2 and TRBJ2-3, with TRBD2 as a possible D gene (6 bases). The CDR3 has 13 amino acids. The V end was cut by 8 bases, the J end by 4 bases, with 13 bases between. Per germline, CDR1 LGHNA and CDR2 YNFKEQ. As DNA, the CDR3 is TGTGCCAGCTCCGGGACTTCCCCAGATACGCAGTATTTT. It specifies CASSGTSPDTQYF.

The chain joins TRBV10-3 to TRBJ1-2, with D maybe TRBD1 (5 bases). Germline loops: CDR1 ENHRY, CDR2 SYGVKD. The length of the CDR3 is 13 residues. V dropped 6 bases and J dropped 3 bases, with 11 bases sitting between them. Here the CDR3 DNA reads TGTGCCATCAGCGCTCAGGGTCACTATGGCTACACCTTC. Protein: CAISAQGHYGYTF.

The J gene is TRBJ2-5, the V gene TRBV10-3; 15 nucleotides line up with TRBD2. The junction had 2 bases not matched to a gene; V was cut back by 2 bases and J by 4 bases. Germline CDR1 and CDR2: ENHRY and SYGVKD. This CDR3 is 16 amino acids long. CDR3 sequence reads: CAISEQGLAGGETQYF. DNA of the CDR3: TGTGCCATCAGTGAGCAGGGACTAGCGGGGGGAGAGACCCAGTACTTC.

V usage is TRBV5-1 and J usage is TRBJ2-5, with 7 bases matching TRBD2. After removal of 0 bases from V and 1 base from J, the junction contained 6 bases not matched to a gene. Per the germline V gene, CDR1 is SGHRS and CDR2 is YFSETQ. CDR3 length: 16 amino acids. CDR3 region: CASSLALASGQETQYF. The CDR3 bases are TGCGCCAGCAGCTTGGCTCTCGCTAGCGGCCAAGAGACCCAGTACTTC.

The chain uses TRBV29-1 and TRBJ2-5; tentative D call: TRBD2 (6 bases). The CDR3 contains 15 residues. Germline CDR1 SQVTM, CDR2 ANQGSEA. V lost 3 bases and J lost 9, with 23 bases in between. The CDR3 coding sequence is TGCAGCGTTGAGTCGGCGGGGCGGGACCTATCGGCCCAGTACTTC. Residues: CSVESAGRDLSAQYF.

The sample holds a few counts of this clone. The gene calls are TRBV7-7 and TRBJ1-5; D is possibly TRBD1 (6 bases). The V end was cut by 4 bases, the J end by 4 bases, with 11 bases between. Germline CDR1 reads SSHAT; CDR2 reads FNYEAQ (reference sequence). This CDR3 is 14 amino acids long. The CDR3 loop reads CASSWRQENQPQHF. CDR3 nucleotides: TGTGCCAGCAGCTGGCGACAGGAGAATCAGCCCCAGCATTTT. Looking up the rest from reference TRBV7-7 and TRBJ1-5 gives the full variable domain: GAGVSQSPRYKVTKRGQDVTLRCDPISSHATLYWYQQALGQGPEFLTYFNYEAQPDKSGLPSDRFSAERPEGSISTLTIQRTEQRDSAMYRCASSWRQENQPQHFGDGTRLSIL.

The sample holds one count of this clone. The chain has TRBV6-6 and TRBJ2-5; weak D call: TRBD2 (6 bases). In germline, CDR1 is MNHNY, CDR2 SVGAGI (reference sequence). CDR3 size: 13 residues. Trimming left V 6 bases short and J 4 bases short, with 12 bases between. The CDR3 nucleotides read TGTGCCAGCAGCTGGGGAGGCGTAGAGACCCAGTACTTC. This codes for CASSWGGVETQYF.

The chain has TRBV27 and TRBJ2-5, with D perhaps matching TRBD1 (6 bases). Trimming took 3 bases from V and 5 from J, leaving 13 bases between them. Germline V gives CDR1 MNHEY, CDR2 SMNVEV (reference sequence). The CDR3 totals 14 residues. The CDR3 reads CASSFSQGLETQYF. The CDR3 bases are TGTGCCAGCAGTTTTAGTCAGGGGTTGGAGACCCAGTACTTC.

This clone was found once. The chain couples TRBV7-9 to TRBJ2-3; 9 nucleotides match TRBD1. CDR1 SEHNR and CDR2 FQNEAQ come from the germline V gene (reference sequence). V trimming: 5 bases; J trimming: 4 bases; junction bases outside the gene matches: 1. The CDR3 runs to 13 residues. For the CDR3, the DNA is TGTGCCAGCAGCAACAGGGGGCCAGATACGCAGTATTTT. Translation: CASSNRGPDTQYF.

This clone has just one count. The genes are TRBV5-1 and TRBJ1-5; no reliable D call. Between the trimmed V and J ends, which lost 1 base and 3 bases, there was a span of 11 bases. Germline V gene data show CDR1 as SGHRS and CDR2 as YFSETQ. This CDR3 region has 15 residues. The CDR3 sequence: CASSLSGDPNQPQHF. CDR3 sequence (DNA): TGCGCCAGCAGCTTGTCTGGGGATCCCAATCAGCCCCAGCATTTT.

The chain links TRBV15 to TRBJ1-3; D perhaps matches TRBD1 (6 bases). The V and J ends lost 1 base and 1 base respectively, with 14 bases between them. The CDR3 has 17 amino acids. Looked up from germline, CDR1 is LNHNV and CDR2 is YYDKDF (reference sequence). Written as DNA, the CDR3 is TGTGCCACCAGCAGAGGTCGAGAGGGGGGGTCTGGAAACACCATATATTTT. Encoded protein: CATSRGREGGSGNTIYF.

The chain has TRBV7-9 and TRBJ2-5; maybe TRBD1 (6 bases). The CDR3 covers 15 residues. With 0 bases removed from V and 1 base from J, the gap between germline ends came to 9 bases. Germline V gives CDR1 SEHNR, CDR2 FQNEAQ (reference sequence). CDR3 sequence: CASSLAGAIQETQYF. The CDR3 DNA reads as TGTGCCAGCAGCTTAGCGGGGGCCATCCAAGAGACCCAGTACTTC.

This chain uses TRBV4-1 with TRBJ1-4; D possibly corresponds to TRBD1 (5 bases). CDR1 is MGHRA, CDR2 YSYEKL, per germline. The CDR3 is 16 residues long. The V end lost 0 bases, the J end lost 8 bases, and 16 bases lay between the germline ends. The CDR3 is CASSQEAGREAEKLFF. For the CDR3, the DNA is TGCGCCAGCAGCCAAGAGGCGGGGCGAGAAGCCGAAAAACTGTTTTTT.

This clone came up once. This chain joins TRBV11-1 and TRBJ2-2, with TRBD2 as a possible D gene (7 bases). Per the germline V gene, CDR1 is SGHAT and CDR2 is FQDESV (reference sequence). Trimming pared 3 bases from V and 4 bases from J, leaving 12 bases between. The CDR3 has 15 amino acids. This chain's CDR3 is CASSLGGPATGELFF. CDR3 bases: TGTGCCAGCAGCTTGGGGGGGCCTGCCACCGGGGAGCTGTTTTTT.

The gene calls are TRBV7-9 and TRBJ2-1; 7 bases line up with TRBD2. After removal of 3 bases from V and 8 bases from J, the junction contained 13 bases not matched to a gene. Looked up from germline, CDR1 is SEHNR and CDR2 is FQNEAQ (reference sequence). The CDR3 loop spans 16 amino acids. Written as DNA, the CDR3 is TGTGCCAGCAGCTTGGGGACTACCGAGGGGCGGGATGAGCAGTTCTTC. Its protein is CASSLGTTEGRDEQFF. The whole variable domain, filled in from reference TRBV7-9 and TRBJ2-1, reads DTGVSQNPRHKITKRGQNVTFRCDPISEHNRLYWYRQTLGQGPEFLTYFQNEAQLEKSRLLSDRFSAERPKGSFSTLEIQRTEQGDSAMYLCASSLGTTEGRDEQFFGPGTRLTVL.

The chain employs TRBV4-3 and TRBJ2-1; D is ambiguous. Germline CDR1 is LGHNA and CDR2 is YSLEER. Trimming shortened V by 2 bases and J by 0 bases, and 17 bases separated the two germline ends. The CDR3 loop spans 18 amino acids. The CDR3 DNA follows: TGCGCCAGCAGCCAAAGTCGCGGATCGGTCTTCTCCTACAATGAGCAGTTCTTC. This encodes CASSQSRGSVFSYNEQFF.

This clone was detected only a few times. The CDR3 DNA follows: TGTGCCAGCAGTACGACAGAACAGCCCCAGCATTTT. The encoded protein is CASSTTEQPQHF. The rearrangement joins TRBV27 to TRBJ1-5; D possibly corresponds to TRBD1 (5 bases). The CDR3 has 12 residues. Germline CDR1 and CDR2: MNHEY and SMNVEV (reference sequence). V dropped 5 bases and J dropped 7 bases, with 9 bases sitting between them.

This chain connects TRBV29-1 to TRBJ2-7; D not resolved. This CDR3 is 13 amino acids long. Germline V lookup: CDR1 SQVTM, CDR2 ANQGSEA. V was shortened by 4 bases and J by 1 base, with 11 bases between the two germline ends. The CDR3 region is CSVGIGVSYEQYF. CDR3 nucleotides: TGCAGCGTTGGGATAGGAGTATCCTACGAGCAGTACTTC.